One sample yielded the 21 T cell receptor beta chains listed below, sequenced in a study of blood T cell repertoires in COVID-19. Data came from immunoSEQ multiplex PCR; TCRdb stores just in-frame clones and leaves some out. The sample has 70,000 to 85,000 clones, about 83% seen once. Sequencing was carried out using peripheral blood. All receptors come from a man older than 75 with active or convalescent COVID-19.

This chain links TRBV5-1 with TRBJ2-7, with 12 bases identical to TRBD2. V was clipped by 0 bases and J by 2 bases; unmatched bases: 0. This CDR3 has 15 residues. The germline V gene encodes CDR1 SGHRS and CDR2 YFSETQ. CDR3 sequence: CASSLGTSGAYEQYF. The CDR3 nucleotides are TGCGCCAGCAGCTTGGGGACTAGCGGGGCCTACGAGCAGTACTTC.

This rearrangement joins TRBV7-8 to TRBJ1-5; possible D gene TRBD1, 6 bases. Germline V gene data show CDR1 as SGHVS and CDR2 as FQNEAQ. V lost 7 bases and J 1 base, leaving 17 bases between the germline ends. The CDR3 contains 16 residues. This CDR3 reads CASTQGSGLSNQPQHF. The CDR3 coding sequence is TGTGCCAGCACCCAGGGGTCAGGGTTGAGCAATCAGCCCCAGCATTTT.

This clone occurred once. The chain couples TRBV3-1 (or the pseudogene TRBV3-2) to TRBJ1-1, with D tentatively TRBD1 (6 bases). Trimming removed 1 base at V and 8 bases at J, with 8 bases between. From germline, CDR1 is LGHDT and CDR2 YNNKEL (reference sequence). This CDR3 comprises 12 residues. Written as DNA, the CDR3 is TGTGCCAGCAGCCAAGCCGGGACAGAAGCTTTCTTT. Translation gives CASSQAGTEAFF.

V usage is TRBV7-2 and J usage is TRBJ1-1, with 7 nucleotides matching TRBD1. V shed 5 bases, J shed 0 bases, and the junction held 3 bases outside the gene matches. There are 14 residues in the CDR3. The germline gives CDR1 SGHTA, CDR2 FQGNSA. CDR3 DNA sequence: TGTGCCAGCAGCACGACAGGGCTGAACACTGAAGCTTTCTTT. Translating it yields CASSTTGLNTEAFF.

The V and J genes are TRBV29-1 and TRBJ2-2, with TRBD1 identical over 7 bases. Germline V gene lookup returns CDR1 SQVTM and CDR2 ANQGSEA. The CDR3 runs 14 residues. V trimming: 6 bases; J trimming: 3 bases; junction bases outside the gene matches: 7. The CDR3 is CSVQGVVYTGELFF. CDR3 nucleotides: TGCAGCGTGCAGGGGGTTGTTTACACCGGGGAGCTGTTTTTT.

The V and J genes are TRBV7-9 and TRBJ2-2; 11 nucleotides agree with TRBD2. The germline V gene encodes CDR1 SEHNR and CDR2 FQNEAQ (reference sequence). V lost 5 bases, J lost 1 base, and 6 bases stayed unmatched. CDR3 length equals 17 residues. CDR3 nucleotides: TGTGCCAGCAGCGTACCCCTAGCGGGGGGGAACACCGGGGAGCTGTTTTTT. It is translated as CASSVPLAGGNTGELFF. Full variable domain (remainder filled in from reference TRBV7-9 and TRBJ2-2): DTGVSQNPRHKITKRGQNVTFRCDPISEHNRLYWYRQTLGQGPEFLTYFQNEAQLEKSRLLSDRFSAERPKGSFSTLEIQRTEQGDSAMYLCASSVPLAGGNTGELFFGEGSRLTVL.

This rearrangement joins TRBV15 to TRBJ1-1; D perhaps matches TRBD1 (6 bases). CDR3 size: 16 residues. V lost 0 bases and J 0 bases, leaving 11 bases between the germline ends. CDR1 is LNHNV and CDR2 is YYDKDF in the germline V gene (reference sequence). The CDR3 is CATSRDYGGMNTEAFF. The CDR3 nucleotides are TGTGCCACCAGCAGAGACTATGGGGGCATGAACACTGAAGCTTTCTTT.

J is TRBJ1-2 and V is TRBV6-6, with 7 positions matching TRBD1. J was trimmed by 4 bases and V by 2 bases; bases with no gene match: 7. CDR3 length equals 15 residues. Germline V gene data show CDR1 as MNHNY and CDR2 as SVGAGI (reference sequence). The CDR3 coding sequence is TGTGCCAGCAGTTACCCAGAAACAGGGGCCTATGGCTACACCTTC. Protein sequence: CASSYPETGAYGYTF.

This chain joins TRBV5-1 and TRBJ1-5; D gene uncertain. The V and J ends lost 6 bases and 1 base respectively, with 11 bases between them. This CDR3 region has 14 residues. The germline gives CDR1 SGHRS, CDR2 YFSETQ. The CDR3 bases are TGCGCCAGCACCTCGGGTCACAGCAATCAGCCCCAGCATTTT. Its protein product is CASTSGHSNQPQHF.

This rearrangement joins TRBV14 to TRBJ2-2, with D perhaps TRBD2 (5 bases). Germline V gene data show CDR1 as SGHDN and CDR2 as FVKESK. The CDR3 totals 16 residues. Trimming cost V 0 bases and J 7 bases, with 15 bases left between them. The CDR3 nucleotides are TGTGCCAGCAGCCAAGAACCGGGATCTCGTGTCGGGGAGCTGTTTTTT. Protein: CASSQEPGSRVGELFF.

The count of this clone is one. This sequence joins TRBV19 and TRBJ2-1, with a weak D call TRBD2 (5 bases). Germline assignment: CDR1 LNHDA and CDR2 SQIVND (reference sequence). Trimming stripped 0 bases from V and 9 bases from J, with 15 bases between. CDR3 length equals 15 residues. The CDR3 DNA is TGTGCCAGTAGTATAGATCTGTCTTACCGGGGTGAGCAGTTCTTC. It codes for CASSIDLSYRGEQFF.

This clone was detected a few times. J is TRBJ1-2 and V is TRBV7-3, with a weak D call TRBD1 (5 bases). Germline CDR1 is SGHTA and CDR2 is FQGTGA. The CDR3 spans 14 residues. V shed 0 bases and J shed 8 bases, with 13 bases lying between them. CDR3 in amino acids: CASSLTPGVGGYTF. The CDR3 bases are TGTGCCAGCAGCTTAACGCCGGGGGTAGGGGGCTACACCTTC. Full variable domain (outside the CDR3, taken from reference TRBV7-3 and TRBJ1-2): GAGVSQTPSNKVTEKGKYVELRCDPISGHTALYWYRQSLGQGPEFLIYFQGTGAADDSGLPNDRFFAVRPEGSVSTLKIQRTERGDSAVYLCASSLTPGVGGYTFGSGTRLTVV.

The rearrangement uses TRBV11-2 and TRBJ2-7; 9 nucleotides line up with TRBD1. Per the germline V gene, CDR1 is SGHAT and CDR2 is FQNNGV. After removal of 5 bases from V and 0 bases from J, the junction contained 8 bases not matched to a gene. CDR3 size: 16 residues. CDR3 loop: CASSPGTGLSSYEQYF. As DNA, the CDR3 is TGTGCCAGCAGCCCCGGGACAGGGCTTAGCTCCTACGAGCAGTACTTC.

This clone has just one count. This chain connects TRBV3-1 (or the pseudogene TRBV3-2) to TRBJ1-4, with a tentative D call TRBD1 (5 bases). V was pared by 0 bases and J by 4 bases, with 12 bases between. There are 16 residues in the CDR3. Germline-derived CDR1 and CDR2 are LGHDT and YNNKEL (reference sequence). CDR3 coding DNA: TGTGCCAGCAGCCAAGATCAGGGCCAGGGTAATGAAAAACTGTTTTTT. As protein: CASSQDQGQGNEKLFF.

The chain has TRBV18 and TRBJ2-7, with a possible D match to TRBD1 (5 bases). This CDR3 spans 14 amino acids. V dropped 6 bases and J dropped 6 bases, with 18 bases sitting between them. Germline assignment: CDR1 KGHSH and CDR2 LQKENI. This CDR3 is CASSPLPQGSEQYF. The CDR3 nucleotides read TGTGCCAGCTCCCCCCTGCCCCAGGGAAGCGAGCAGTACTTC.

The J gene is TRBJ2-7, the V gene TRBV15; 10 bases map to TRBD2. Germline trimming cut 1 base from V and 5 bases from J; bases unmatched to any gene: 8. This CDR3 comprises 16 residues. Germline V CDR1 and CDR2: LNHNV, YYDKDF (reference sequence). CDR3 residues: CATSRGGTSGNHEQYF. The CDR3, as DNA: TGTGCCACCAGCAGAGGTGGTACTAGCGGGAACCACGAGCAGTACTTC.

This chain connects TRBV13 to TRBJ2-3, with a tentative D call TRBD2 (6 bases). Germline CDR1 PRHDT, CDR2 FYEKMQ (reference sequence). V was shortened by 1 base and J by 4 bases, with 12 bases between the two germline ends. CDR3 length equals 15 residues. The CDR3 here is CASSLEGGKSDTQYF. The CDR3 DNA follows: TGTGCCAGCAGCTTAGAAGGCGGGAAGTCAGATACGCAGTATTTT.

The rearrangement uses TRBV27 and TRBJ1-5, with D uncertain. The CDR3 has 12 amino acids. Germline V gives CDR1 MNHEY, CDR2 SMNVEV (reference sequence). V lost 3 bases to trimming and J lost 3 bases, with 3 bases between them. CDR3 amino acids: CASSFINQPQHF. The CDR3 coding sequence is TGTGCCAGCAGTTTCATCAATCAGCCCCAGCATTTT.

V is TRBV7-2 and J is TRBJ1-1; 7 bases line up with TRBD1. The CDR3 length is 13 residues. Per the germline V gene, CDR1 is SGHTA and CDR2 is FQGNSA. The V gene end was trimmed by 5 bases and the J gene end by 8 bases; junction bases not matched to a gene: 8. The CDR3 sequence: CASSDKGQFEAFF. DNA for the CDR3: TGTGCCAGCAGCGATAAGGGACAGTTCGAAGCTTTCTTT.

This chain uses TRBV10-3 with TRBJ2-2; 10 bases line up with TRBD2. The germline V gene encodes CDR1 ENHRY and CDR2 SYGVKD. The CDR3 totals 14 residues. The ends lost 5 bases at V and 6 bases at J; junction bases unmatched: 3. The CDR3 DNA is TGTGCCATCAGTCCTAGCGGGAGCGCCGGGGAGCTGTTTTTT. Translation: CAISPSGSAGELFF.

This chain joins TRBV5-4 and TRBJ2-2; D not certain. The length of the CDR3 is 14 residues. Per germline, CDR1 SGHNT and CDR2 YYREEE (reference sequence). Trimming took off 4 bases at V and 0 bases at J, with 7 bases between the two ends. The chain's CDR3 is CASSPSTNTGELFF. The CDR3, as DNA: TGTGCCAGCAGCCCATCAACGAACACCGGGGAGCTGTTTTTT.